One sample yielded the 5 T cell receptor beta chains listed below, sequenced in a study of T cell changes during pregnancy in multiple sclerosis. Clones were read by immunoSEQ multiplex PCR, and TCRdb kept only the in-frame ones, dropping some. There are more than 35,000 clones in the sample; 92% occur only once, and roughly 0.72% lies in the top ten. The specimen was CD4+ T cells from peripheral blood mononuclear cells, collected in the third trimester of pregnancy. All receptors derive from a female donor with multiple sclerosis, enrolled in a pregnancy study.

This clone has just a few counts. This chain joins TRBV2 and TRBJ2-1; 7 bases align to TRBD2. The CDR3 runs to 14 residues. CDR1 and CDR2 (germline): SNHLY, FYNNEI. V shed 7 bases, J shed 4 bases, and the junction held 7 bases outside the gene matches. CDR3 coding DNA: TGTGCCAGCACTGAGCTAGCGGATTACAATGAGCAGTTCTTC. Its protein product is CASTELADYNEQFF.

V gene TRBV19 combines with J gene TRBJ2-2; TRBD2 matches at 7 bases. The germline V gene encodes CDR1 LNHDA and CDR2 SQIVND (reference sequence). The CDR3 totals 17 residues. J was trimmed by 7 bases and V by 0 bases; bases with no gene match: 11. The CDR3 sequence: CASSIELAGAYHGELFF. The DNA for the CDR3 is TGTGCCAGTAGTATAGAGCTGGCGGGAGCCTACCACGGGGAGCTGTTTTTT.

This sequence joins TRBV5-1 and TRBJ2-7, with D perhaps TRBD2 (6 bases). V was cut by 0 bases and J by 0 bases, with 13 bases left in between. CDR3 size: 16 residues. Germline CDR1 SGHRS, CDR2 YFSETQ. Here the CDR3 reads CASSLDFSGSSYEQYF. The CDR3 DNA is TGCGCCAGCAGCTTGGATTTTAGCGGTAGCTCCTACGAGCAGTACTTC.

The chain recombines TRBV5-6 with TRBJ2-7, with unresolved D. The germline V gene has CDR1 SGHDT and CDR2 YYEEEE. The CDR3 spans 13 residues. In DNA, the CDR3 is TGTGCCAGCAGCTCCGGCTGGAAGACACCCCGATGGGTC. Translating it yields CASSSGWKTPRWV.

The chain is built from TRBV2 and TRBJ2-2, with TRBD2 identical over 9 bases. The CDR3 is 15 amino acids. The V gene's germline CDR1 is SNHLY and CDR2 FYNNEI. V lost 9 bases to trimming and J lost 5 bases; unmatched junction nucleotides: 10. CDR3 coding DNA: TGTGCCAGTTTAGAACTAGCGGGCATTACCGGGGAGCTGTTTTTT. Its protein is CASLELAGITGELFF.